This is a list of T cell receptor beta chains from one sample in a study of blood T cell repertoires in COVID-19. Generated by immunoSEQ multiplex PCR, the TCRdb table keeps only in-frame clones and is missing some. The sample consists of 130,000 to 150,000 clones, 80% to 85% of them appearing once. Sequencing input: peripheral blood. The receptors here all came from a human donor in a cohort sampled during active COVID-19. Both conserved end residues are part of each CDR3. D genes are given only for firm matches. Not all rows give a size; the values are once, few, many and, for expanded clones, a class.

v_call: TRBV27; clone_size: -; j_call: TRBJ1-6; d_call: TRBD1; cdr3_nt: TGTGCCAGCAGTTACCAAGGGACGGGACAGGTATCCTCACCCCTCCACTTT; cdr3_aa: CASSYQGTGQVSSPLHF
v_call: TRBV19; clone_size: -; j_call: TRBJ2-1; d_call: -; cdr3_nt: TGTGCCAGTAGTATAGCGGGAGAGAGGTACAATGAGCAGTTCTTC; cdr3_aa: CASSIAGERYNEQFF
v_call: TRBV18; clone_size: -; j_call: TRBJ1-4; d_call: TRBD1; cdr3_nt: TGTGCCAGCTCACCTCTACAGGGGGCGGGTGAAAAACTGTTTTTT; cdr3_aa: CASSPLQGAGEKLFF
v_call: TRBV15; clone_size: -; j_call: TRBJ2-7; d_call: -; cdr3_nt: TGTGCCACCAGCAGAGCACGGGAGAGGGACTACGAGCAGTACTTC; cdr3_aa: CATSRARERDYEQYF
v_call: TRBV7-9; clone_size: -; j_call: TRBJ2-3; d_call: -; cdr3_nt: TGTGCCAGCAGCTTATCCCGACAGGTGGATACGCAGTATTTT; cdr3_aa: CASSLSRQVDTQYF
v_call: TRBV29-1; clone_size: -; j_call: TRBJ2-3; d_call: TRBD1; cdr3_nt: TGCAGCGTTGCGGACAGGACGTTCACAGATACGCAGTATTTT; cdr3_aa: CSVADRTFTDTQYF
v_call: TRBV2; clone_size: -; j_call: TRBJ1-2; d_call: TRBD1; cdr3_nt: TGTGCCAGCAGTGTCGTCTTGGGACAGGGCTCTGGCTACACCTTC; cdr3_aa: CASSVVLGQGSGYTF
v_call: TRBV6-5; clone_size: -; j_call: TRBJ1-4; d_call: TRBD1; cdr3_nt: TGTGCCAGCAGTCCGACAGGGAACAATGAAAAACTGTTTTTT; cdr3_aa: CASSPTGNNEKLFF
v_call: TRBV4-2; clone_size: -; j_call: TRBJ1-1; d_call: -; cdr3_nt: TGTGCCAGCAGCCAAGGGAGGGGGGGGCAGGGCGAAGCTTTCTTT; cdr3_aa: CASSQGRGGQGEAFF
v_call: TRBV2; clone_size: -; j_call: TRBJ1-2; d_call: TRBD1; cdr3_nt: TGTGCCAGCAGGCCGGGACAGGGACCAAACTATGGCTACACCTTC; cdr3_aa: CASRPGQGPNYGYTF
v_call: TRBV19; clone_size: many; j_call: TRBJ2-7; d_call: TRBD2; cdr3_nt: TGTGCCAGTAGTATAGTGGGACCGGGACTAGCGGGATTCTCCTACGAGCAGTACTTC; cdr3_aa: CASSIVGPGLAGFSYEQYF
v_call: TRBV4-1; clone_size: -; j_call: TRBJ2-1; d_call: TRBD1; cdr3_nt: TGCGCCAGCAGCCACCCGGACAGGGGCAATGAGCAGTTCTTC; cdr3_aa: CASSHPDRGNEQFF
v_call: TRBV19; clone_size: -; j_call: TRBJ1-2; d_call: -; cdr3_nt: TGTGCCAGTCTCACCACATCGGGACTCTGGGCCTATGGCTACACCTTC; cdr3_aa: CASLTTSGLWAYGYTF
v_call: TRBV7-9; clone_size: -; j_call: TRBJ1-5; d_call: -; cdr3_nt: TGTGCCAGCTGCAGCCCCAGGATAGTAAATCAGCCCCAGCATTTT; cdr3_aa: CASCSPRIVNQPQHF
v_call: TRBV19; clone_size: -; j_call: TRBJ1-2; d_call: -; cdr3_nt: TGTGCCAGTACTAATACCCCGGGGGGAAACTATGGCTACACCTTC; cdr3_aa: CASTNTPGGNYGYTF
v_call: TRBV5-1; clone_size: once; j_call: TRBJ2-1; d_call: -; cdr3_nt: TGCGCCAGCAGCACTGGACCGGAGGGTTTGCAGTTCTTC; cdr3_aa: CASSTGPEGLQFF
v_call: TRBV6-4; clone_size: -; j_call: TRBJ2-7; d_call: TRBD2; cdr3_nt: TGTGCCAGCAGTGACCGTACCCCTAGCGGGAGTCAAATCTACGAGCAGTACTTC; cdr3_aa: CASSDRTPSGSQIYEQYF
v_call: TRBV6-5; clone_size: -; j_call: TRBJ1-5; d_call: TRBD1; cdr3_nt: TGTGCCAGCAGTTACTCGCAGGACAGGCAGCCCCAGCATTTT; cdr3_aa: CASSYSQDRQPQHF
v_call: TRBV3-1/TRBV3-2; clone_size: -; j_call: TRBJ2-7; d_call: TRBD2; cdr3_nt: TGTGCCAGCAGCCAAAGCGGGACCTACGAGCAGTACTTC; cdr3_aa: CASSQSGTYEQYF
v_call: TRBV6-5; clone_size: -; j_call: TRBJ2-5; d_call: -; cdr3_nt: TGTGCCAGCAGATCCGACAAATACCAAGAGACCCAGTACTTC; cdr3_aa: CASRSDKYQETQYF
v_call: TRBV7-3; clone_size: -; j_call: TRBJ1-4; d_call: TRBD1; cdr3_nt: TGTGCCAGCAGCGCTACAGGGGGTACTAATGAAAAACTGTTTTTT; cdr3_aa: CASSATGGTNEKLFF
v_call: TRBV5-1; clone_size: -; j_call: TRBJ2-7; d_call: TRBD1; cdr3_nt: TGCGCCAGCAGCTCGGGGGACAGGTCCGCCGGGCAGTACTTC; cdr3_aa: CASSSGDRSAGQYF
v_call: TRBV9; clone_size: -; j_call: TRBJ2-3; d_call: TRBD2; cdr3_nt: TGTGCCAGCAGCGTACTACTAGCGGGAGCTACAGATACGCAGTATTTT; cdr3_aa: CASSVLLAGATDTQYF
v_call: TRBV29-1; clone_size: -; j_call: TRBJ2-7; d_call: TRBD2; cdr3_nt: TGCAGCGTTCCTAGCGGGAGCCAATACGAGCAGTACTTC; cdr3_aa: CSVPSGSQYEQYF
v_call: TRBV27; clone_size: -; j_call: TRBJ2-5; d_call: -; cdr3_nt: TGTGCCAGCAGTTTATGGGGGGAAGAGACCCAGTACTTC; cdr3_aa: CASSLWGEETQYF
v_call: TRBV18; clone_size: -; j_call: TRBJ1-5; d_call: -; cdr3_nt: TGTGCCAGCTCACCAGGTAGGGGCCATCAGCCCCAGCATTTT; cdr3_aa: CASSPGRGHQPQHF
v_call: TRBV20-1; clone_size: -; j_call: TRBJ1-6; d_call: -; cdr3_nt: TGCAGTGCTAGTCCTACTAATTCACCCCTCCACTTT; cdr3_aa: CSASPTNSPLHF
v_call: TRBV11-2; clone_size: -; j_call: TRBJ2-7; d_call: TRBD2; cdr3_nt: TGTGCCAGCAGCCTAGTAGCGGGAGGGCCGATCTACGAGCAGTACTTC; cdr3_aa: CASSLVAGGPIYEQYF
v_call: TRBV27; clone_size: -; j_call: TRBJ2-7; d_call: TRBD2; cdr3_nt: TGTGCCAGCAGTTTAGGACTAGCGGGAGGACCATACGAGCAGTACTTC; cdr3_aa: CASSLGLAGGPYEQYF
v_call: TRBV4-2; clone_size: -; j_call: TRBJ2-3; d_call: TRBD1; cdr3_nt: TGTGCCAGCAGCCAAGAGTCAACAGGGGTGGCAGATACGCAGTATTTT; cdr3_aa: CASSQESTGVADTQYF
v_call: TRBV4-1; clone_size: once; j_call: TRBJ2-3; d_call: -; cdr3_nt: TGCGCCAGCAGCCAACGAGTCGTTACGACAGGGACTAGCACAGATACGCAGTATTTT; cdr3_aa: CASSQRVVTTGTSTDTQYF
v_call: TRBV7-2; clone_size: -; j_call: TRBJ2-7; d_call: -; cdr3_nt: TGTGCCAGCAGCTTAGGGGCCTTTACCTACGAGCAGTACTTC; cdr3_aa: CASSLGAFTYEQYF
v_call: TRBV27; clone_size: -; j_call: TRBJ2-1; d_call: -; cdr3_nt: TGTGCCAGCAGTCCCCCCAGGGGCGGGAGTTACAATGAGCAGTTCTTC; cdr3_aa: CASSPPRGGSYNEQFF
v_call: TRBV29-1; clone_size: -; j_call: TRBJ1-3; d_call: -; cdr3_nt: TGCAGCGTTGACGCGGACAGTTCTGCTGGAAACACCATATATTTT; cdr3_aa: CSVDADSSAGNTIYF
v_call: TRBV7-9; clone_size: -; j_call: TRBJ1-2; d_call: -; cdr3_nt: TGTGCCAGCAGCTTAGGTGTGACTCAGGGGAGGGATAACTATGGCTACACCTTC; cdr3_aa: CASSLGVTQGRDNYGYTF
v_call: TRBV6-5; clone_size: once; j_call: TRBJ2-7; d_call: TRBD1; cdr3_nt: TGTGCCAGCAGCAGTCCCGGGACAGGGTATCGGGAGCAGTACTTC; cdr3_aa: CASSSPGTGYREQYF
v_call: TRBV4-3; clone_size: -; j_call: TRBJ2-7; d_call: -; cdr3_nt: TGCGCCAGCAGCCAAGAAGTAGCTAGCAACGAGCAGTACTTC; cdr3_aa: CASSQEVASNEQYF
v_call: TRBV7-2; clone_size: -; j_call: TRBJ2-7; d_call: TRBD1; cdr3_nt: TGTGCCAGCAGCAACAGGGGGCTCGAGCAGTACTTC; cdr3_aa: CASSNRGLEQYF
v_call: TRBV6-5; clone_size: -; j_call: TRBJ2-7; d_call: -; cdr3_nt: TGTGCCAGCAGTTACTTCCCCAGCGAGGTCTACGAGCAGTACTTC; cdr3_aa: CASSYFPSEVYEQYF
v_call: TRBV5-1; clone_size: once; j_call: TRBJ1-6; d_call: TRBD1; cdr3_nt: TGCGCCAGCAGCGCGGGACAGTATAATTCACCCCTCCACTTT; cdr3_aa: CASSAGQYNSPLHF
v_call: TRBV4-3; clone_size: -; j_call: TRBJ1-4; d_call: -; cdr3_nt: TGCGCCAGCAGCCAATGGGTGGGGAGGGAGGGTGAAAAACTGTTTTTT; cdr3_aa: CASSQWVGREGEKLFF